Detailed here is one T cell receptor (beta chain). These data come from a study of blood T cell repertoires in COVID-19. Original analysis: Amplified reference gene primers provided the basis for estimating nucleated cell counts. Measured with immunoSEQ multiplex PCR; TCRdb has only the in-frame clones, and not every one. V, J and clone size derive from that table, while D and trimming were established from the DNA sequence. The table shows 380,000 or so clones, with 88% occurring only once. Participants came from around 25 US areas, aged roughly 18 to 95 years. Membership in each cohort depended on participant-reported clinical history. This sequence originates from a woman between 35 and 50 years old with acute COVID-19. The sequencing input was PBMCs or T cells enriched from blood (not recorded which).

The CDR3, as DNA: TGCAGCGTTGAACAGGGGGCGGTCACCTTC. This codes for CSVEQGAVTF. The chain recombines TRBV29-1 with TRBJ1-2; 8 bases are a match to TRBD1. From germline, CDR1 is SQVTM and CDR2 ANQGSEA. The CDR3 has 10 amino acids. The V segment lost 2 bases and the J segment 13 bases; nucleotides outside the gene matches: 3.